The 24 T cell receptor beta chains below all came from one sample that was sequenced in a study of cytomegalovirus exposure and HLA in healthy donors. The PCR contained 60 Vbeta and 13 Jbeta primers. Assay used: immunoSEQ multiplex PCR; TCRdb lists only in-frame clones, some missing. The table shows roughly 100,000 clones, with around 85% occurring only once. Sequencing input: PBMCs. Receptors were obtained from a man younger than 40 in good health and CMV-seropositive.

The V gene is TRBV9, the J gene TRBJ2-3, with D tentatively TRBD2 (7 bases). Germline V gene lookup returns CDR1 SGDLS and CDR2 YYNGEE. V dropped 4 bases and J dropped 4 bases, with 16 bases sitting between them. The CDR3 spans 15 residues. The CDR3 loop reads CASSKEGGGADTQYF. In DNA form, the CDR3 reads TGTGCCAGCAGCAAGGAGGGGGGAGGGGCAGATACGCAGTATTTT.

V usage is TRBV7-9 and J usage is TRBJ2-3; 9 nucleotides match TRBD2. Germline CDR1 and CDR2: SEHNR and FQNEAQ (reference sequence). This CDR3 contains 15 residues. V was pared by 5 bases and J by 6 bases, with 9 bases of the junction left unmatched. CDR3 loop: CASSTASLAGDTQYF. As DNA, the CDR3 is TGTGCCAGCAGCACCGCGAGCCTAGCGGGGGATACGCAGTATTTT. The full variable domain, completed using reference TRBV7-9 and TRBJ2-3, is DTGVSQNPRHKITKRGQNVTFRCDPISEHNRLYWYRQTLGQGPEFLTYFQNEAQLEKSRLLSDRFSAERPKGSFSTLEIQRTEQGDSAMYLCASSTASLAGDTQYFGPGTRLTVL.

The count of this clone is one. The rearrangement links TRBV6-1 to TRBJ1-5, with unresolved D. Germline V gives CDR1 MNHNS, CDR2 SASEGT. The CDR3 is 15 residues long. The V gene lost 3 bases and the J gene lost 3 bases, with 12 bases spanning the gap. As DNA, the CDR3 is TGTGCCAGCAGTGAGTTATCGGGTTTCAATCAGCCCCAGCATTTT. Translation: CASSELSGFNQPQHF.

V and J are TRBV6-6 and TRBJ2-2, with 7 bases that match TRBD1. The assigned J gene may be wrong: the sequence end matches TRBJ1-3 better. CDR1 is MNHNY and CDR2 is SVGAGI in the germline V gene (reference sequence). The CDR3 runs 13 residues. This CDR3 reads CASSRQGGNTIYF. CDR3 nucleotides: TGTGCCAGCAGCCGACAGGGAGGAAACACCATATATTTT.

Only one count was recorded for this clone. The chain is built from TRBV29-1 and TRBJ1-2; the match to TRBD1 covers 7 bases. Unmatched junction bases numbered 5, after V lost 3 bases and J lost 4 bases. Germline CDR1 and CDR2: SQVTM and ANQGSEA. The CDR3 length is 13 residues. In nucleotides, the CDR3 is TGCAGCGTTGACCCCGCAGGGGGCTATGGCTACACCTTC. It specifies CSVDPAGGYGYTF.

The chain carries TRBV18 and TRBJ2-1; 9 bases are shared with TRBD2. Trimming at V came to 2 bases and at J to 7 bases, leaving 9 bases not matched to a gene. The CDR3 runs to 16 residues. The germline gives CDR1 KGHSH, CDR2 LQKENI. DNA for the CDR3: TGTGCCAGCTCACCAGCAGGCGGGGGGGCAGGAAATGAGCAGTTCTTC. This sequence encodes CASSPAGGGAGNEQFF.

The rearrangement uses TRBV4-1 and TRBJ2-7; 8 nucleotides align to TRBD1. Germline CDR1 MGHRA, CDR2 YSYEKL. Unmatched junction bases numbered 4, after V lost 0 bases and J lost 6 bases. The CDR3 loop spans 14 amino acids. CDR3 bases: TGCGCCAGCAGCCAAGAGACAGGGGTGGGCGAGCAGTACTTC. It is translated as CASSQETGVGEQYF.

The J gene is TRBJ2-1, the V gene TRBV20-1, with 7 positions matching TRBD2. The CDR3 sequence is 11 residues long. V trimming: 5 bases; J trimming: 7 bases; junction bases outside the gene matches: 2. CDR1 is DFQATT, CDR2 SNEGSKA, per germline (reference sequence). The CDR3 DNA reads as TGCAGTGCTTACGGGGGGAATGAGCAGTTCTTC. The encoded protein is CSAYGGNEQFF.

The chain couples TRBV7-8 to TRBJ1-2; weak D call: TRBD1 (5 bases). V lost 1 base and J lost 4, with 10 bases in between. The CDR3 is made up of 14 amino acids. CDR1 is SGHVS, CDR2 FQNEAQ, per germline. CDR3 residues: CASSLEAGIYGYTF. The DNA for the CDR3 is TGTGCCAGCAGCTTAGAGGCAGGGATCTATGGCTACACCTTC.

The sample holds a few counts of this clone. V and J are TRBV18 and TRBJ2-7; tentative D call: TRBD1 (5 bases). V lost 3 bases to trimming and J lost 1 base, with 10 bases between them. The CDR3 extends over 14 amino acids. Germline assignment: CDR1 KGHSH and CDR2 LQKENI. This CDR3 reads CASSPPPGSYEQYF. The CDR3 DNA reads TGTGCCAGCTCACCTCCCCCAGGGTCCTACGAGCAGTACTTC.

This chain connects TRBV5-1 to TRBJ1-1; D is unclear. The V end lost 7 bases, the J end lost 1 base, and 14 bases lay between the germline ends. The CDR3 runs to 14 residues. CDR1 is SGHRS, CDR2 YFSETQ, per germline. The DNA of the CDR3 is TGCGCCAGCGGAGTAGAGGGTTCGAACACTGAAGCTTTCTTT. The encoded protein is CASGVEGSNTEAFF.

The chain links TRBV12-5 to TRBJ2-5, with 9 bases aligning to TRBD2. Germline V gene sequence: CDR1 LGHNT, CDR2 FRNRAP. The CDR3 sequence is 16 residues long. Trimming cost V 1 base and J 3 bases; bases outside gene matches: 6. CDR3 nucleotide sequence: TGTGCTAGTGGTTTGGGCAAATCTAGCGGGGAAGAGACCCAGTACTTC. Residues: CASGLGKSSGEETQYF.

The V call is TRBV5-1, the J call TRBJ1-3, with D perhaps matching TRBD1 (5 bases). Germline V gene lookup returns CDR1 SGHRS and CDR2 YFSETQ. The CDR3 spans 12 residues. Trimming shortened V by 4 bases and J by 8 bases, and 10 bases separated the two germline ends. CDR3 nucleotide sequence: TGCGCCAGCAGCCAAGACAGAGACACCATATATTTT. Amino acid sequence: CASSQDRDTIYF.

CDR3 protein: CASSLGGQANTEAFF. Written as DNA, the CDR3 is TGTGCCAGCAGCTTGGGGGGACAGGCCAACACTGAAGCTTTCTTT. The chain joins TRBV5-4 to TRBJ1-1; 8 bases are shared with TRBD1. This CDR3 is 15 amino acids long. Germline V gene sequence: CDR1 SGHNT, CDR2 YYREEE (reference sequence). Trimming removed 0 bases from V and 2 bases from J; junction bases left unmatched: 3.

The chain employs TRBV12-5 and TRBJ2-1; 8 bases map to TRBD2. V trimming: 0 bases; J trimming: 0 bases; junction bases outside the gene matches: 4. Germline V gives CDR1 LGHNT, CDR2 FRNRAP. The CDR3 sequence is 17 residues long. The CDR3 DNA follows: TGTGCTAGTGGTTTGGTACTAGCGGATAGCTCCTACAATGAGCAGTTCTTC. Residues: CASGLVLADSSYNEQFF. The full variable domain, its missing parts supplied by reference TRBV12-5 and TRBJ2-1, is DARVTQTPRHKVTEMGQEVTMRCQPILGHNTVFWYRQTMMQGLELLAYFRNRAPLDDSGMPKDRFSAEMPDATLATLKIQPSEPRDSAVYFCASGLVLADSSYNEQFFGPGTRLTVL.

This chain uses TRBV2 with TRBJ2-7, with a possible D match to TRBD2 (6 bases). V lost 7 bases and J 3 bases, leaving 19 bases between the germline ends. The CDR3 has 15 residues. The germline V gene has CDR1 SNHLY and CDR2 FYNNEI. The CDR3 DNA follows: TGTGCCAGCACACCTTCAGGGACTCCGGGCTACGAGCAGTACTTC. Its translation: CASTPSGTPGYEQYF.

In DNA form, the CDR3 reads TGTGCCAGCAGGAGACGGAGGGCGTACTTC. Its protein product is CASRRRRAYF. The gene calls are TRBV2 and TRBJ2-7, with TRBD2 as a possible D gene (6 bases). The V end was cut by 6 bases, the J end by 12 bases, with 12 bases between. Germline assignment: CDR1 SNHLY and CDR2 FYNNEI. This CDR3 has 10 residues.

V and J are TRBV6-5 and TRBJ1-4, with unresolved D. Germline V gives CDR1 MNHEY, CDR2 SVGAGI. CDR3 size: 15 residues. The V and J ends lost 6 bases and 0 bases respectively, with 11 bases between them. CDR3 in DNA: TGTGCCAGCAGGAACCGAGGAGCAACTAATGAAAAACTGTTTTTT. Protein product: CASRNRGATNEKLFF.

This clone has only one observation. The chain links TRBV5-4 to TRBJ2-7; TRBD1 matches 9 bases. This CDR3 region has 16 residues. J gave up 1 base and V 3 bases, and 8 bases lay outside the gene matches. CDR1 and CDR2 from the germline V gene are SGHNT and YYREEE (reference sequence). As DNA, the CDR3 is TGTGCCAGCAGCTCTACAGGGGGCCCAATTTCCTACGAGCAGTACTTC. This sequence encodes CASSSTGGPISYEQYF.

This clone showed up just a few times. The CDR3 DNA sequence: TGTGCCAGCAGCTTAGTGGAGGGACGGGGGGCTTTCTTT. Protein: CASSLVEGRGAFF. V gene TRBV7-2 combines with J gene TRBJ1-1, with D tentatively TRBD1 (5 bases). From germline, CDR1 is SGHTA and CDR2 FQGNSA. The germline V and J ends were trimmed by 1 base and 11 bases, with 14 bases remaining between them. This CDR3 comprises 13 residues.

The V call is TRBV19, the J call TRBJ1-2, with 7 bases fitting TRBD1. The CDR3 runs to 15 residues. V shed 3 bases and J 3 bases; nucleotides not matched to a gene: 7. Germline CDR1 and CDR2: LNHDA and SQIVND (reference sequence). The CDR3 sequence is CASSMVGQPYYGYTF. CDR3 bases: TGTGCCAGTAGTATGGTGGGACAGCCTTACTATGGCTACACCTTC. Full variable domain (outside the CDR3, taken from reference TRBV19 and TRBJ1-2): DGGITQSPKYLFRKEGQNVTLSCEQNLNHDAMYWYRQDPGQGLRLIYYSQIVNDFQKGDIAEGYSVSREKKESFPLTVTSAQKNPTAFYLCASSMVGQPYYGYTFGSGTRLTVV.

J is TRBJ1-5 and V is TRBV28, with 7 positions matching TRBD1. CDR1 MDHEN and CDR2 SYDVKM come from the germline V gene. The CDR3 spans 13 residues. Trimming cost V 8 bases and J 6 bases; bases outside gene matches: 7. The CDR3: CASVPGGGQPQHF. DNA for the CDR3: TGTGCCAGCGTACCAGGGGGAGGTCAGCCCCAGCATTTT.

The V gene is TRBV5-1, the J gene TRBJ2-2; 10 nucleotides agree with TRBD1. The CDR3 contains 16 residues. Germline lookup yields CDR1 SGHRS and CDR2 YFSETQ. V shed 5 bases, J shed 6 bases, and the junction held 10 bases outside the gene matches. The CDR3 nucleotides are TGCGCCAGCAGACATGGACAGGGGGAAGGGGCCGGGGAGCTGTTTTTT. It codes for CASRHGQGEGAGELFF.

This chain uses TRBV2 with TRBJ1-2, with D hard to call. The V end was cut by 6 bases, the J end by 7 bases, with 9 bases between. Germline CDR1 SNHLY, CDR2 FYNNEI. This CDR3 is 11 amino acids long. CDR3 DNA: TGTGCCAGCAGCCTTATGAGTGGCTACACCTTC. Translating it yields CASSLMSGYTF. Full variable domain (rest looked up from reference TRBV2 and TRBJ1-2): EPEVTQTPSHQVTQMGQEVILRCVPISNHLYFYWYRQILGQKVEFLVSFYNNEISEKSEIFDDQFSVERPDGSNFTLKIRSTKLEDSAMYFCASSLMSGYTFGSGTRLTVV.